The clone carrying this T cell receptor beta chain has only a few counts. Its antigen is still unknown. The data are from a study of T cells after yellow fever vaccination. For the study at large: Low-cell-number fractions were prepared with SMART-Seq v4 Ultra Low Input.

CDR1 and CDR2 (germline): MNHNY, SVGAGI (reference sequence). The CDR3 has 14 amino acids. V was pared by 5 bases and J by 15 bases, with 13 bases of the junction left unmatched. Template-switching 5'RACE yielded the TCR cDNA; a universal primer site and UMIs were added in the process. TCRdb fed the 5' RACE reads into MiXCR, producing one record per CDR3 protein. Of about 340,000 distinct CDR3 sequences listed, around 3.9% were seen once; the top ten hold approximately 24%. The study, taken as a whole, reports: Post-booster repertoires again held most primary-vaccination clones (96% CD4, roughly 89% CD8). One caveat is that FACS-sorted repertoires could contain abundant clonotypes contaminating from the bulk population.

The specimen comprised PBMCs, sampled 5 days after the yellow fever booster vaccination. The J gene is TRBJ2-1, the V gene TRBV6-6, with 10 bases matching TRBD1. The clonotype originates from a man younger than 35 who received the YFV17D yellow fever vaccine. The DNA for the CDR3 is TGTGCCAGCAGTCGCCTGGGACAGGGGCAAGGTCTGTTCTTC. It specifies CASSRLGQGQGLFF.